Each of the 6 T cell receptor beta chains below was sequenced from the same sample in a study of kidney transplant recipient with SARS-CoV-2 infection (dated by TCRdb to the early 2020s). The sequencer listed for this sample is Illumina MiSeq. TCRdb cleaned the public reads at Q25 with fastp, built clones with MiXCR and kept in-frame beta chains. Duplicate CDR3 protein sequences are folded into a single record with the most common DNA and genes. The sample data list about 250,000 distinct CDR3 sequences, and 29% of these were observed just once. The ten most abundant clones make up more than 6.5% of the sample. Read against the paper, the sample's time point label means: pre-pandemic baseline sample and day 111 after first positive SARS-CoV-2 test. The input for sequencing was a blood sample, taken at baseline and on roughly day 120 from a kidney transplant recipient. The receptors were sampled from a male patient younger than 45 who had COVID-19 and was a kidney transplant recipient. After a transplant, certain T cells may trace back to the graft donor.

A word on this clonotype: A much larger clone sits a single nucleotide away, making a read error possible. The conserved phenylalanine or tryptophan is not found at the CDR3 terminus, so this likely reflects a read error. The rearrangement joins TRBV5-5 to TRBJ1-1, with unresolved D. The germline V gene encodes CDR1 SGHKS and CDR2 YYEKEE (reference sequence). The length of the CDR3 is 14 residues. Trimming cost V 4 bases and J 5 bases, with 15 bases left between them. CDR3 in amino acids: CASSATRLGTEAFY. The CDR3 DNA sequence: TGTGCCAGCAGCGCGACGCGACTGGGGACTGAAGCTTTCTAT.

The chain employs TRBV10-2 and TRBJ1-6; D is unresolved. Germline CDR1 WSHSY, CDR2 SAAADI. V lost 4 bases, J lost 1 base, and 11 bases lay in between. The CDR3 runs 16 residues. The CDR3 DNA follows: TGCGCCAGCAGTGGGAGGGTTGAGTCCTATAATTCACCCCTCCACTTT. This encodes CASSGRVESYNSPLHF.

This clonotype was counted at least ten times. This sequence joins TRBV6-2 or TRBV6-3 and TRBJ1-2; D gene unclear. The V end was cut by 5 bases, the J end by 4 bases, with 23 bases between. Germline V lookup: CDR1 MNHEY, CDR2 SVGEGT. The CDR3 has 17 residues. The CDR3 sequence is CASSSESCIGKTYGYTF. The CDR3 nucleotides read TGTGCCAGCAGTAGTGAGTCCTGCATCGGAAAGACCTATGGCTACACCTTC.

This clonotype was picked up a small number of times. This could be a read error, since a much larger clone is one nucleotide away. The chain carries TRBV27 and TRBJ2-1; 9 positions agree with TRBD2. The germline gives CDR1 MNHEY, CDR2 SMNVEV (reference sequence). V shed 6 bases, J shed 2 bases, and the junction held 5 bases outside the gene matches. The CDR3 length is 15 residues. The CDR3 sequence is CASRTGTSPYNEQFF. In DNA form, the CDR3 reads TGTGCCAGCAGAACCGGGACTAGCCCCTACAATGAGCAGTTCTTC.

The sample holds many counts of this clonotype. V usage is TRBV18 and J usage is TRBJ1-2; D is ambiguous. Per germline, CDR1 KGHSH and CDR2 LQKENI. This CDR3 comprises 13 residues. The V gene lost 5 bases and the J gene lost 6 bases, with 13 bases spanning the gap. The CDR3 nucleotides are TGTGCCAGCTCAGTGAGGGATACGGATGGCTACACCTTC. Encoded protein: CASSVRDTDGYTF. The full variable domain, in which reference TRBV18 and TRBJ1-2 provide the parts outside the CDR3, is NAGVMQNPRHLVRRRGQEARLRCSPMKGHSHVYWYRQLPEEGLKFMVYLQKENIIDESGMPKERFSAEFPKEGPSILRIQQVVRGDSAAYFCASSVRDTDGYTFGSGTRLTVV.

V usage is TRBV6-6 and J usage is TRBJ2-1; no clear D gene. Germline V gives CDR1 MNHNY, CDR2 SVGAGI (reference sequence). V was clipped by 4 bases and J by 7 bases, with 14 bases between them. This CDR3 is built from 14 residues. The CDR3 coding sequence is TGTGCCAGCAGTTCCCGTCTGGGTGGGAATGAGCAGTTCTTC. Its protein product is CASSSRLGGNEQFF.